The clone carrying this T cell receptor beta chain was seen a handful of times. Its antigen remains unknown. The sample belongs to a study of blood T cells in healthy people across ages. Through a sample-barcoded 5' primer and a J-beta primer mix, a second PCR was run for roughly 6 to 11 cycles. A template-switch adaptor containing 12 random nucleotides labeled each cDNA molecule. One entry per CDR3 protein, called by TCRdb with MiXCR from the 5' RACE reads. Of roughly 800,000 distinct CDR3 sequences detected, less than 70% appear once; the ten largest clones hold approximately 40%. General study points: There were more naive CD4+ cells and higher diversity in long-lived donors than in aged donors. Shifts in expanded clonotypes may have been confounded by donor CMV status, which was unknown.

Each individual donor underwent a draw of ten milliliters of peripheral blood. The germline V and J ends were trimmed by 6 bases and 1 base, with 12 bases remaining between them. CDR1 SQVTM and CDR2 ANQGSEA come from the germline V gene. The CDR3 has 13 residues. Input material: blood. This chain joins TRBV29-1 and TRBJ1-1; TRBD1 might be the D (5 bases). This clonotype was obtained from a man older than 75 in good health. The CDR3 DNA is TGCAGCGTGGCCAGGGCTCCGAACACTGAAGCTTTCTTT. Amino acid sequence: CSVARAPNTEAFF.